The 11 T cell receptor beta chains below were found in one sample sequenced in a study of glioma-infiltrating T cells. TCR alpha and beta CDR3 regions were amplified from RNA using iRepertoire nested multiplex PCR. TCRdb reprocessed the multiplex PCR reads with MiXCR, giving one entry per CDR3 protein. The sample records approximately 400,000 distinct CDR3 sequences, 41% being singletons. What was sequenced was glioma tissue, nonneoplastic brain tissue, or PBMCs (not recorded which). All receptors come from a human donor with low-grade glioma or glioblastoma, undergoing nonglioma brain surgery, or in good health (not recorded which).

The CDR3, as DNA: TGTGCCAGCAGAATGGGACAGGGGGCCACTGAAGCTTTCTTT. Translating gives CASRMGQGATEAFF. The V gene is TRBV6-4, the J gene TRBJ1-1; 12 nucleotides line up with TRBD1. Germline V gene data show CDR1 as MRHNA and CDR2 as SNTAGT. The CDR3 sequence is 14 residues long. V lost 6 bases, J lost 4 bases, and 3 bases stayed unmatched.

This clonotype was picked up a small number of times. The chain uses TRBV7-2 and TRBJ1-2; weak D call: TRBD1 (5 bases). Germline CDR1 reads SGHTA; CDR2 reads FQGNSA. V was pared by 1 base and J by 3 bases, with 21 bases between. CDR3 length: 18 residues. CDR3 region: CASSLVTELNLRDYGYTF. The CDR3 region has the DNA TGTGCCAGCAGCTTAGTGACAGAGCTAAACCTTCGGGACTATGGCTACACCTTC.

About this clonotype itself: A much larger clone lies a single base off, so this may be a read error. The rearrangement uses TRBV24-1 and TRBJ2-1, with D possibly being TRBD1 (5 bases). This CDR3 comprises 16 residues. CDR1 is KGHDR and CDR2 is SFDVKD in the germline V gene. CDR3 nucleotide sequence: TGTTCCACCAGTGATTTGGGAAGGGGCGCCTACAATGAGCAGTTCTTC. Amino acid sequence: CSTSDLGRGAYNEQFF.

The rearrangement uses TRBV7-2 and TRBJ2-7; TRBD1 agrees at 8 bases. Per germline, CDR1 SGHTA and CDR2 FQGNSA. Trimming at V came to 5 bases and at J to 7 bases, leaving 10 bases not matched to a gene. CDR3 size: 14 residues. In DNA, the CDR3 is TGTGCCAGCAGCAACCAACAGGGGGTCGGGGAGCAGTACTTC. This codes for CASSNQQGVGEQYF.

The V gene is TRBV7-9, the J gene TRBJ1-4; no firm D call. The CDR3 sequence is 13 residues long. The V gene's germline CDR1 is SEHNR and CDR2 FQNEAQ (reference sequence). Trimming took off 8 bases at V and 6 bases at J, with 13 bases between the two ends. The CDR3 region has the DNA TGTGCCAGCGAGATGTCAGGTCATGAAAAACTGTTTTTT. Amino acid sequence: CASEMSGHEKLFF. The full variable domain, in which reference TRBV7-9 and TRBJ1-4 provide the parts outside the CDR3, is DTGVSQNPRHKITKRGQNVTFRCDPISEHNRLYWYRQTLGQGPEFLTYFQNEAQLEKSRLLSDRFSAERPKGSFSTLEIQRTEQGDSAMYLCASEMSGHEKLFFGSGTQLSVL.

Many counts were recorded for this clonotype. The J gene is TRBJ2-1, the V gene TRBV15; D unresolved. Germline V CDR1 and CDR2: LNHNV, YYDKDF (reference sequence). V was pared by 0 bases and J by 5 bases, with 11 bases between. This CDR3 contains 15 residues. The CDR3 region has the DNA TGTGCCACCAGCAGAGATCCAGGTCGGAACAATGAGCAGTTCTTC. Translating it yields CATSRDPGRNNEQFF.

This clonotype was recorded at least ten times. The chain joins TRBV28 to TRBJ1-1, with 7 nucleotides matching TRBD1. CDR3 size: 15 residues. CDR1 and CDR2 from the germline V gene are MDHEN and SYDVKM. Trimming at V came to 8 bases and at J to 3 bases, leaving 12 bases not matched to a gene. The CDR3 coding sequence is TGTGCCAGCGAGAGAAGACAGGGTTTAGACACTGAAGCTTTCTTT. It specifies CASERRQGLDTEAFF. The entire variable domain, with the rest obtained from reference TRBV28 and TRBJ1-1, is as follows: DVKVTQSSRYLVKRTGEKVFLECVQDMDHENMFWYRQDPGLGLRLIYFSYDVKMKEKGDIPEGYSVSREKKERFSLILESASTNQTSMYLCASERRQGLDTEAFFGQGTRLTVV.

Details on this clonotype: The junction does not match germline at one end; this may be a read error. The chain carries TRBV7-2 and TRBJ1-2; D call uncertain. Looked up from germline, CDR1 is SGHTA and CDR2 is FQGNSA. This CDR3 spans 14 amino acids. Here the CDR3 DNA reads TGTGCCAGCAGCTTAGAGATATCTAACTATGGTTACACCTTC. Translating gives CASSLEISNYGYTF.

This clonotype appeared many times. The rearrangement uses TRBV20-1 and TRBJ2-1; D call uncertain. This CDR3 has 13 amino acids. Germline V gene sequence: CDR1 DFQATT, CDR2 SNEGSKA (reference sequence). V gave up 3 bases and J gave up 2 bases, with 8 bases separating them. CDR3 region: CSARSVPYNEQFF. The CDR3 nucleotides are TGCAGTGCTAGGAGCGTGCCCTACAATGAGCAGTTCTTC.

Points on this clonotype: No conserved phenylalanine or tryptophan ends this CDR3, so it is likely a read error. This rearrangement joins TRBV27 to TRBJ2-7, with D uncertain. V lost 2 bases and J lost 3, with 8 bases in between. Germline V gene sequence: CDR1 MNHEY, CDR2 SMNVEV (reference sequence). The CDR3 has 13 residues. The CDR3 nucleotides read TGTGCCAGCAGTTTAAAAGGGAACTACGAGCAGTACTTA. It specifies CASSLKGNYEQYL.

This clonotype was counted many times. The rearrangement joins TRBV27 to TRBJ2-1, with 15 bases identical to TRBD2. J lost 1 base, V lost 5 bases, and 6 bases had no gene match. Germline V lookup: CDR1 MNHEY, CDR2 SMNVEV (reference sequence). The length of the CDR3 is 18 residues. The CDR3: CASSPGLAGGPSYNEQFF. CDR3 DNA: TGTGCCAGCAGTCCAGGACTAGCGGGAGGGCCGTCCTACAATGAGCAGTTCTTC.